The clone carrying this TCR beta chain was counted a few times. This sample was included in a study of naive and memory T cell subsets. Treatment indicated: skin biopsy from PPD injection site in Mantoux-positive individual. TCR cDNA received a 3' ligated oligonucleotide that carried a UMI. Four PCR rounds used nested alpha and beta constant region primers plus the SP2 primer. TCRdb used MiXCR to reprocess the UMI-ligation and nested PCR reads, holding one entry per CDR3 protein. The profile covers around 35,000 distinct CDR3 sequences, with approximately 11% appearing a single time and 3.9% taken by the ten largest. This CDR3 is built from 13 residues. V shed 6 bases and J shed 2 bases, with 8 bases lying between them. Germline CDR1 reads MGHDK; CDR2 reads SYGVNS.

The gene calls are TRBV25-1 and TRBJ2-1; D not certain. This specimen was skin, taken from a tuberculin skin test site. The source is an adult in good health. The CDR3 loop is CASRGQTYNEQFF. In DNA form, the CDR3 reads TGTGCCAGCAGAGGGCAGACCTACAATGAGCAGTTCTTC.